Below, 5 T cell receptor beta chains from the same sample are listed, as sequenced in a study of T cell changes during pregnancy in multiple sclerosis. The repertoire was sequenced with immunoSEQ multiplex PCR; TCRdb's copy has only in-frame clones and lacks some. The profile shows fewer than 25,000 clones, around 87% of them singletons. Sequenced material: CD4+ T cells from peripheral blood mononuclear cells, taken in the second trimester of pregnancy. The receptors originated from a female donor in good health, enrolled as a control in a pregnancy study.

The chain recombines TRBV2 with TRBJ1-2; TRBD1 agrees at 8 bases. There are 16 residues in the CDR3. V shed 2 bases and J 8 bases; nucleotides not matched to a gene: 13. Per germline, CDR1 SNHLY and CDR2 FYNNEI. The CDR3 DNA reads as TGTGCCAGCAGTGAACCTCTTAACAGGGGGATGGGCGGCTACACCTTC. Amino acid sequence: CASSEPLNRGMGGYTF.

The V and J genes are TRBV28 and TRBJ2-1, with 9 bases fitting TRBD2. CDR1 is MDHEN and CDR2 is SYDVKM in the germline V gene. CDR3 length equals 16 residues. The V and J ends lost 2 bases and 10 bases, in that order; junction bases with no gene match: 12. The CDR3 here is CASSLTGREGQWEQFF. The CDR3 coding sequence is TGTGCCAGCAGTTTAACAGGGCGGGAGGGCCAGTGGGAGCAGTTCTTC.

This chain connects TRBV7-2 to TRBJ2-5; 8 bases align to TRBD2. Germline trimming cut 1 base from V and 4 bases from J; bases unmatched to any gene: 5. CDR3 length: 15 residues. From germline, CDR1 is SGHTA and CDR2 FQGNSA. CDR3 residues: CASSLDGAGGETQYF. The DNA for the CDR3 is TGTGCCAGCAGCTTAGACGGGGCGGGAGGAGAGACCCAGTACTTC.

Turning to this clone: A junction end diverges from the germline sequence, so it may reflect a read error. The chain combines TRBV4-3 with TRBJ1-2, with D perhaps TRBD1 (5 bases). This CDR3 is built from 16 residues. Germline CDR1 LGHNA, CDR2 YSLEER. In nucleotides, the CDR3 is TGCGCCAGCAGTCAAGAGATAGGGGTCAGAAACTATGGCTACACCTTC. It specifies CASSQEIGVRNYGYTF.

The chain uses TRBV6-1 and TRBJ1-2; D is possibly TRBD1 (6 bases). The CDR3 runs 12 residues. CDR1 and CDR2 from the germline V gene are MNHNS and SASEGT. Trimming removed 6 bases from V and 8 bases from J, with 13 bases in between. This CDR3 is CASSDRFEGYTF. The CDR3 DNA reads as TGTGCCAGCAGCGACAGGTTTGAGGGCTACACCTTC.